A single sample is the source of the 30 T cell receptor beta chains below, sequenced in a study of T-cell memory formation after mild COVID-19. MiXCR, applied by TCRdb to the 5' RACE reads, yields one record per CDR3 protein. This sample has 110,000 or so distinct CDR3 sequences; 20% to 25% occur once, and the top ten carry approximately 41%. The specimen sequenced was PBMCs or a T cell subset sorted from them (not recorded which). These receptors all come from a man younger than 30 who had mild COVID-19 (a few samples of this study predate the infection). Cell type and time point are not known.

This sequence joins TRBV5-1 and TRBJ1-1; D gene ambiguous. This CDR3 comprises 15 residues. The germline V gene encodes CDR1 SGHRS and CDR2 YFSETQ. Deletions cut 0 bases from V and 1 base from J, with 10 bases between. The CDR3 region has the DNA TGCGCCAGCAGCTTGGAAGGCAGTGCGAACACTGAAGCTTTCTTT. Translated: CASSLEGSANTEAFF.

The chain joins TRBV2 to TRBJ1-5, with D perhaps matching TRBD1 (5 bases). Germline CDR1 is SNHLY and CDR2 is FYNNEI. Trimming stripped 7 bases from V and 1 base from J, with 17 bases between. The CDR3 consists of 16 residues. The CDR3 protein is CASTALRQGSNQPQHF. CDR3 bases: TGTGCCAGCACGGCCCTCCGGCAGGGCAGCAATCAGCCCCAGCATTTT.

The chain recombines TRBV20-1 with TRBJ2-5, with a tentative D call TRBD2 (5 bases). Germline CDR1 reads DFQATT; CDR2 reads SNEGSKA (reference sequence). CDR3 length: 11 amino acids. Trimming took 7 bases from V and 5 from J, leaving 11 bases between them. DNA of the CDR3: TGCAGTGGGAGGCGGGTCGAGACCCAGTACTTC. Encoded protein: CSGRRVETQYF.

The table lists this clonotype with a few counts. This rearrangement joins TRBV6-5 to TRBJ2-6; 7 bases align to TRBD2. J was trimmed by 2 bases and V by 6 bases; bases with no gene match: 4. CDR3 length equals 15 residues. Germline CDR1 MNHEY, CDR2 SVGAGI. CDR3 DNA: TGTGCCAGCAGCCGCGGGGGAACTGGGGCCAACGTCCTGACTTTC. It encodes CASSRGGTGANVLTF.

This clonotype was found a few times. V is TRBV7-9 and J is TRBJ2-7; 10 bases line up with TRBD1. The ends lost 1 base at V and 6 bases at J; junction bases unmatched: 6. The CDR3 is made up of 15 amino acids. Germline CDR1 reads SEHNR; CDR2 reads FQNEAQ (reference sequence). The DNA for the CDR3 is TGTGCCAGCAGCTTAGGGGACAGGGGCCCGGGCGAGCAGTACGTC. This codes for CASSLGDRGPGEQYV.

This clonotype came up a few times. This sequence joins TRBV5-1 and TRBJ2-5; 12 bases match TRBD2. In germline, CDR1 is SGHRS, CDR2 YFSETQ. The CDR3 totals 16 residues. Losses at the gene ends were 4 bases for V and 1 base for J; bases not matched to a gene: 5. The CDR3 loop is CASSPTSGGPQETQYF. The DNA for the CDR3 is TGCGCCAGCAGCCCGACTAGCGGGGGCCCCCAAGAGACCCAGTACTTC.

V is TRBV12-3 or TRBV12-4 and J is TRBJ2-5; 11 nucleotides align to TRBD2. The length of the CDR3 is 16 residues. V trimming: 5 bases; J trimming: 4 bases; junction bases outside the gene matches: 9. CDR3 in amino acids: CASSPASGGPGETQYF. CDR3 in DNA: TGTGCCAGCAGTCCAGCTAGCGGGGGGCCTGGAGAGACCCAGTACTTC.

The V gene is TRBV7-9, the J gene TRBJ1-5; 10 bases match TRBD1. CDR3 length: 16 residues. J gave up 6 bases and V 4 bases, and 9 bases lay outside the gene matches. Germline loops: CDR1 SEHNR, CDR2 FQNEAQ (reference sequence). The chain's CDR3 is CASSSADRGRGQPQHF. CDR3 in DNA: TGTGCCAGCAGCTCGGCCGACAGGGGGCGCGGTCAGCCCCAGCATTTT.

The CDR3 sequence is CASSLPPRQGYSNQPQHF. The CDR3, as DNA: TGTGCCAGCAGCTTACCCCCGCGCCAGGGTTATAGCAATCAGCCCCAGCATTTT. The gene calls are TRBV7-6 and TRBJ1-5, with TRBD1 as a possible D gene (5 bases). V was clipped by 2 bases and J by 0 bases, with 17 bases between them. Germline values: CDR1 SGHVS, CDR2 FNYEAQ. CDR3 length: 18 amino acids. The variable domain in full, with the rest retrieved from reference TRBV7-6 and TRBJ1-5, is GAGVSQSPRYKVTKRGQDVALRCDPISGHVSLYWYRQALGQGPEFLTYFNYEAQQDKSGLPNDRFSAERPEGSISTLTIQRTEQRDSAMYRCASSLPPRQGYSNQPQHFGDGTRLSIL.

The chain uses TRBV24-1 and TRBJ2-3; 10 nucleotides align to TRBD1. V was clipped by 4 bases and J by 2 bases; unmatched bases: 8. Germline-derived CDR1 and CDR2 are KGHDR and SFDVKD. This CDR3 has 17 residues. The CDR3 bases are TGTGCCACCAGTGACCCGGACAGGGGGTATGACACAGATACGCAGTATTTT. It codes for CATSDPDRGYDTDTQYF.

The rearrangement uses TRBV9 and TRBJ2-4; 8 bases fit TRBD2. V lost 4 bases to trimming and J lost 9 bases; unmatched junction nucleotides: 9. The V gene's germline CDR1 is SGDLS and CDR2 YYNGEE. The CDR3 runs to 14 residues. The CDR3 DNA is TGTGCCAGCAGCTCCGGGGGGGGGCAGGGCATTCAGTACTTC. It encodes CASSSGGGQGIQYF.

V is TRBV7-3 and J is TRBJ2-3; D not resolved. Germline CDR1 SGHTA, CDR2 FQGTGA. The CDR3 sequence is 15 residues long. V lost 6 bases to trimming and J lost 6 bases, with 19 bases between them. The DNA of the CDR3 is TGTGCCAGCAGTTCTGGAAAAACCAACTCGGATACGCAGTATTTT. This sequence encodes CASSSGKTNSDTQYF.

CDR3: CASSSYGNQPQHF. The DNA for the CDR3 is TGTGCCAGTAGTTCCTATGGCAATCAGCCCCAGCATTTT. The chain links TRBV19 to TRBJ1-5, with D unresolved. CDR1 is LNHDA and CDR2 is SQIVND in the germline V gene (reference sequence). Trimming stripped 5 bases from V and 2 bases from J, with 7 bases between. The CDR3 has 13 residues.

The CDR3 DNA reads TGCAGCGTTAAGAGGGGGGCTGAAGCTTTCTTT. Its translation: CSVKRGAEAFF. The chain employs TRBV29-1 and TRBJ1-1, with D possibly matching TRBD1 (6 bases). The CDR3 runs 11 residues. Per germline, CDR1 SQVTM and CDR2 ANQGSEA. V was trimmed by 5 bases and J by 6 bases, leaving 10 bases between them.

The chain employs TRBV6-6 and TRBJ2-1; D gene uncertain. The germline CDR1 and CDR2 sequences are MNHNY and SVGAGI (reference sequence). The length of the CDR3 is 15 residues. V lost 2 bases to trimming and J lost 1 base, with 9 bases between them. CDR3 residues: CASSYVGRSYNEQFF. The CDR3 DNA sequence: TGTGCCAGCAGTTACGTCGGACGGTCCTACAATGAGCAGTTCTTC.

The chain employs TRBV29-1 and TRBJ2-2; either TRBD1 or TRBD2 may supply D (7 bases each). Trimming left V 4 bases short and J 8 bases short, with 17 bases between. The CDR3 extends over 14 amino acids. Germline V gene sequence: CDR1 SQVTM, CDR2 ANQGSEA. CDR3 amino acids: CSVAGGTVFGELFF. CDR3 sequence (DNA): TGCAGCGTTGCCGGGGGGACAGTTTTTGGGGAGCTGTTTTTT.

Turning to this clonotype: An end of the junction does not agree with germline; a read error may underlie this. Written as DNA, the CDR3 is TGTGCTAGCAGCGGCGGGTCCTACAATGAGCAGTTCTTC. It specifies CASSGGSYNEQFF. This chain links TRBV7-7 with TRBJ2-1; D perhaps matches TRBD2 (5 bases). This CDR3 comprises 13 residues. Germline V gene sequence: CDR1 SSHAT, CDR2 FNYEAQ (reference sequence).

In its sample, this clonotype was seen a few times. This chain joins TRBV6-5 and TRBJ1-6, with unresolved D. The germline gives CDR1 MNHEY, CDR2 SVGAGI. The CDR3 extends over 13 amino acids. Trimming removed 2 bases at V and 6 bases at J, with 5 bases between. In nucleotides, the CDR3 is TGTGCCAGCAGTTACGGGCGTAATTCACCCCTCCACTTT. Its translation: CASSYGRNSPLHF.

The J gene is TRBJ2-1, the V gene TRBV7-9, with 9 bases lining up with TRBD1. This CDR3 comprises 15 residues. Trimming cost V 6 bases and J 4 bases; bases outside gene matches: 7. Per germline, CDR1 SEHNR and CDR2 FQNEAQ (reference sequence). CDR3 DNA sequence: TGTGCCAGCAGTAGGGCGGGACAGGGATACAATGAGCAGTTCTTC. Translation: CASSRAGQGYNEQFF.

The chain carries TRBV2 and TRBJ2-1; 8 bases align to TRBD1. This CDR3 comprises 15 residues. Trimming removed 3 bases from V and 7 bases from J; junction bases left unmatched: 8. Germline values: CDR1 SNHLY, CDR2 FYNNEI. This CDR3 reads CASSDPRQGLNEQFF. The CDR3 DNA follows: TGTGCCAGCAGTGATCCGAGACAGGGGCTTAATGAGCAGTTCTTC. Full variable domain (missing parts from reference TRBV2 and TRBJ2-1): EPEVTQTPSHQVTQMGQEVILRCVPISNHLYFYWYRQILGQKVEFLVSFYNNEISEKSEIFDDQFSVERPDGSNFTLKIRSTKLEDSAMYFCASSDPRQGLNEQFFGPGTRLTVL.

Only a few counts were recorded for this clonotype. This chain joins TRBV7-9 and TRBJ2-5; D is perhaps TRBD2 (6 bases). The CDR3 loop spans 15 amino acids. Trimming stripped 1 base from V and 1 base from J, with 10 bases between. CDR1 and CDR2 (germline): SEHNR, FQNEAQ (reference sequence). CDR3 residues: CASSLEAGIQETQYF. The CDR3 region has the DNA TGTGCCAGCAGCTTAGAGGCGGGGATCCAAGAGACCCAGTACTTC.

The CDR3, as DNA: TGTGCCAGCAGCCAAGAGGAGGAGGATGGGGGTTCACCCCTCCACTTT. As protein: CASSQEEEDGGSPLHF. The chain uses TRBV4-2 and TRBJ1-6; maybe TRBD1 (5 bases). V lost 0 bases and J 9 bases, leaving 15 bases between the germline ends. There are 16 residues in the CDR3. Germline V CDR1 and CDR2: LGHNA, YNFKEQ.

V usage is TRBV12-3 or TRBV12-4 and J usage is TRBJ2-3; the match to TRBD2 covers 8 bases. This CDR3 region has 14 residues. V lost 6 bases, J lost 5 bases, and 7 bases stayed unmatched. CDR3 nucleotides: TGTGCCAGCAGACTTCCGGGGGGGTTAGATACGCAGTATTTT. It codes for CASRLPGGLDTQYF.

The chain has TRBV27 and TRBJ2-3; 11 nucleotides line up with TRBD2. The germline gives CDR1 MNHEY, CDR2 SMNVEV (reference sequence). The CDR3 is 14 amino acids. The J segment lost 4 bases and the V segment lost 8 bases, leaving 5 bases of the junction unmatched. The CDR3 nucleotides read TGTGCCAGCCGTAGCGGGGGGGCTTCAGATACGCAGTATTTT. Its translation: CASRSGGASDTQYF.

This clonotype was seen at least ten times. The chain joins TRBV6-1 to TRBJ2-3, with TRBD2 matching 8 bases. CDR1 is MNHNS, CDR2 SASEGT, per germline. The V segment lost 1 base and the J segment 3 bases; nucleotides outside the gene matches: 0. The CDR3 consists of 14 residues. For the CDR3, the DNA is TGTGCCAGCAGTGAAGGACTAGCGACAGATACGCAGTATTTT. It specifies CASSEGLATDTQYF.

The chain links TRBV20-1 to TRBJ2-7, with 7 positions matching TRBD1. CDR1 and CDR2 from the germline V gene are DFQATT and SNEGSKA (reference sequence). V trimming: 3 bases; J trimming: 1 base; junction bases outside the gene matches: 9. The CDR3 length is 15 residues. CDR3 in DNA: TGCAGTGCTAGGGAGGACAGGCGCGGTTCCTACGAGCAGTACTTC. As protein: CSAREDRRGSYEQYF.

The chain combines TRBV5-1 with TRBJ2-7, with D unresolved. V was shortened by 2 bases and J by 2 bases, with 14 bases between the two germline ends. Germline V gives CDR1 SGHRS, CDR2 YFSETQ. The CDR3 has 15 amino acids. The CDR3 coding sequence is TGCGCCAGCAGCTTATGGGAAGCCCCTACCTACGAGCAGTACTTC. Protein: CASSLWEAPTYEQYF.

This chain's CDR3 is CASSPTAVNEQFF. The CDR3 nucleotides are TGTGCCAGCAGCCCTACGGCGGTTAATGAGCAGTTCTTC. J is TRBJ2-1 and V is TRBV7-9; D unclear. CDR1 and CDR2 (germline): SEHNR, FQNEAQ (reference sequence). V was trimmed by 5 bases and J by 7 bases, leaving 12 bases between them. The CDR3 consists of 13 residues.

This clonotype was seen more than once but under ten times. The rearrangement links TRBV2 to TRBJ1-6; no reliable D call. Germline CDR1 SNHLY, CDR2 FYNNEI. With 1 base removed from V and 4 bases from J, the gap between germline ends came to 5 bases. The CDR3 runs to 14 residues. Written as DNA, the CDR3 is TGTGCCAGCAGTGAAGGAGAGTATAATTCACCCCTCCACTTT. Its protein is CASSEGEYNSPLHF. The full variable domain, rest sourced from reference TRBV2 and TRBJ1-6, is EPEVTQTPSHQVTQMGQEVILRCVPISNHLYFYWYRQILGQKVEFLVSFYNNEISEKSEIFDDQFSVERPDGSNFTLKIRSTKLEDSAMYFCASSEGEYNSPLHFGNGTRLTVT.

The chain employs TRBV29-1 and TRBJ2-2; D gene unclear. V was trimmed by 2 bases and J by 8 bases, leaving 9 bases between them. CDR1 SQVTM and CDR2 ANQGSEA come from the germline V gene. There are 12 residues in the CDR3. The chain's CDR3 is CSVEYLSGELFF. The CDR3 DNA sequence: TGCAGCGTTGAATATCTTTCGGGGGAGCTGTTTTTT.